This TCR beta chain was captured by sequencing in a study of T cells in Graves' hyperthyroidism and ophthalmopathy. Amplification yielded TCR beta CDR3 regions, with RNA transcripts as the source. The TCR CDR3 first-round RT-PCR relied on the HTBI primer set. TCRdb analysed the multiplex PCR reads with MiXCR anew, one entry per CDR3 protein. This sample has hundreds of thousands of distinct CDR3 sequences, with 15% to 17% found just once. Germline V CDR1 and CDR2: MNHEY, SVGEGT. The CDR3 totals 17 residues. Study findings and constraints: Progression to ophthalmopathy was predicted a median of 6.5 months early.

About this clonotype: Its antigen is unidentified. The junction departs from the called germline gene at one end, perhaps through a read error.

This receptor was taken from a woman aged 18 to 35 with Graves' hyperthyroidism. This rearrangement joins TRBV6-2 or TRBV6-3 to TRBJ2-6; D is uncertain. Material: blood. CDR3 nucleotide sequence: TGTGCCAGCACTTACGGGCAGGTACCTTCTGGGGCCAACGTCCTGACTTTC. Its protein product is CASTYGQVPSGANVLTF.